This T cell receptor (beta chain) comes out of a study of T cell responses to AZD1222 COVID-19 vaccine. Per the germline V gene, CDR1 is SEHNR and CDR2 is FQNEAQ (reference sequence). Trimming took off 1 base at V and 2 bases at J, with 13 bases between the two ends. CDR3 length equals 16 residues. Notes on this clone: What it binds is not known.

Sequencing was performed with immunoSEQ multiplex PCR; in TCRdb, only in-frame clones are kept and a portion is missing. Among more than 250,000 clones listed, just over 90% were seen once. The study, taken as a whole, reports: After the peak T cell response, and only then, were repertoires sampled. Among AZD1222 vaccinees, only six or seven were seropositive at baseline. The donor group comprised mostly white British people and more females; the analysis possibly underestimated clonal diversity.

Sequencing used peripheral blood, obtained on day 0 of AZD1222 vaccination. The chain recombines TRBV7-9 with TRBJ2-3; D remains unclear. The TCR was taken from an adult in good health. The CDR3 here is CASSLDGPWTTDTQYF. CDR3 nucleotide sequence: TGTGCCAGCAGCTTAGACGGGCCTTGGACCACAGATACGCAGTATTTT.